The following is a TCR beta chain sequence with its context. What it binds is unknown. Generated by immunoSEQ multiplex PCR, the TCRdb table keeps only in-frame clones and is missing some. The sample includes over 110,000 clones, around 94% of them seen just once. The data belong to a study of T cell responses to AZD1222 COVID-19 vaccine. Study findings and constraints: Only 5 or 6 people who got AZD1222 tested seropositive at baseline. There were vaccine-associated CD4 TCRs across spike, dominant at 160-218 and 743-854. Researchers took repertoire samples only after the peak T cell response had come.

Germline CDR1 reads SGHNT; CDR2 reads YYREEE (reference sequence). V lost 2 bases to trimming and J lost 1 base, with 15 bases between them. The CDR3 consists of 16 residues. The clonotype originates from an adult who received the AZD1222 COVID-19 vaccine. The chain uses TRBV5-4 and TRBJ1-1, with a possible D match to TRBD1 (5 bases). The sample consisted of peripheral blood, taken 28 days after the second AZD1222 dose. The CDR3 spells CASSFVGTGPNTEAFF. CDR3 DNA: TGTGCCAGCAGCTTTGTGGGCACAGGCCCGAACACTGAAGCTTTCTTT.